The subject of this entry is one T cell receptor (beta chain). There is no known antigen for this receptor. Nothing much larger sits one base from this clone, and base qualities are not available. Adults with ileal or ileocolonic Crohn's disease and an indication for ileocolonic resection were eligible for inclusion. Whole ileal mucosal biopsies were kept frozen at -80 degrees C prior to DNA extraction. Genomic DNA was extracted from frozen whole biopsies with a TRizol-based method and quantified on a NanoDrop 2000 spectrophotometer. This specimen comes from a study of T cell repertoires in ileal Crohn's disease (dated by TCRdb to between 2018 and 2021). Describing the broader study: Median disease duration was approximately 8 years, and around a third of patients were identified as active smokers at the time of surgery. Every patient underwent surgery because of a complication, which was stricturing disease in 61% of cases and penetrating disease in about 39%. Postoperative therapy was given to about half of the patients, with thiopurines administered to approximately twelve patients and anti-TNF agents administered to under 20 patients. TCR repertoire analysis was done in 57 Crohn's disease patients from a prospective multicentre cohort. Running in parallel with the study was a multicentre cohort set up to find predictors of early endoscopic recurrence following ileocolonic resection. A Rutgeerts score above i0 was used to define endoscopic postoperative recurrence. A total of 170 or so mucosal samples from some 57 patients were sequenced, collected from several sites on the surgical specimen and at postoperative endoscopy. Study-wide conclusions, independent of this receptor: More high-frequency clones were carried by sorted CD8 T cells than by CD4 T cells, suggesting that mucosal expansions were mainly CD8. Mucosal CD4 and CD8 T cells were sorted and sequenced only in a subgroup of patients, the size of which was not stated. A significantly higher proportion of clonal expansions was observed in active smokers at surgery than in non-smokers (roughly 27% vs 19%, p=0.02). Higher percentages of high-frequency clones at the time of surgery were linked to endoscopic recurrence, and every patient with clonality above 26.8% (18/57) had recurrence.

About 500 nanograms of biopsy DNA per sample were submitted for commercial TCRB immunosequencing. A two-step, amplification bias-controlled multiplex PCR was used by Adaptive Biotechnology to amplify CDR3 regions from genomic DNA. Primers for every V and J gene segment were used in the first PCR, and barcodes and Illumina adapters were added in the second PCR. CDR3 libraries were sequenced using an Illumina instrument. As for how the authors treated the data: Vendor-provided pipelines were combined with custom analysis of raw data in R/Bioconductor under R version 3.3.0. Clonality, ranging from 0 to 1, was calculated as the inverse of the normalised Shannon entropy of all productive clones. High-frequency clones were defined as the share of the repertoire occupied by the top 100 clones, with only clones passing a 95% confidence test being retained. Repertoire diversity was measured with the Simpson index, and overlap between samples was measured with the Morisita-Horn index. Sourced from immuneACCESS, this table was stored by TCRdb with only in-frame sequences that have V and J called. A share of the clones is absent; for the studies checked, an unresolved V gene accounts for under half, and the remainder has no known explanation. That table gives V, J and clone size, and the DNA gave D and trimming. The sample records 8,000 or so clones, 65% to 90% of which are singletons. The ten largest make up 7% to 9% of the sample.

The junction shows trimming of 0 bases on V and 6 bases on J, plus 13 bases between the germline ends. The germline V gene encodes CDR1 SGDLS and CDR2 YYNGEE. The CDR3, cysteine through phenylalanine, is 14 amino acids long. Only CDR3 DNA remains: 42 bases, in frame from the first base. This TCR was recovered from an adult with Crohn's disease. Material: ileal tissue. Recombination connected TRBV9 to TRBJ2-7; TRBD2 is perhaps the D gene, given 6 matching bases. The CDR3 has the sequence CASSVDGRNSEQYF. The DNA reads TGTGCCAGCAGCGTAGACGGGAGAAATAGCGAGCAGTACTTC.